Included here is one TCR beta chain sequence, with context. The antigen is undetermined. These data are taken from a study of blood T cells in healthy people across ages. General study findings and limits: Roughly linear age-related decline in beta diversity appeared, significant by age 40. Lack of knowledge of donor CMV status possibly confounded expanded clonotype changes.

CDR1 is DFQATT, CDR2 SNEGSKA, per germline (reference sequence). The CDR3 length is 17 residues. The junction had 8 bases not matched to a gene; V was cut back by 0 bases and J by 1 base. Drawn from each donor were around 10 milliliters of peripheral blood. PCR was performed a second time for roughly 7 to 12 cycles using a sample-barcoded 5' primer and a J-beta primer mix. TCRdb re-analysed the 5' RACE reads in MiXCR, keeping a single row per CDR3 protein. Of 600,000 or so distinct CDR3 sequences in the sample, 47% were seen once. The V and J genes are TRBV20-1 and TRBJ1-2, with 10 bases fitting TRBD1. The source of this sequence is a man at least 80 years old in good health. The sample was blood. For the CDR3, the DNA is TGCAGTGCTAGAGATCCGGACAGGGGGACCCTTAACTATGGCTACACCTTC. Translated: CSARDPDRGTLNYGYTF.